The 31 T cell receptor beta chains in this list originate from one sample, sequenced in a study of control samples from healthy donors and cancer patients. The assay was immunoSEQ multiplex PCR, and TCRdb's table has in-frame clones only and misses some. The top ten clones hold about 10% of a sample with 120,000 to 150,000 clones, roughly 92% of them seen once. Sequencing used blood. The receptors come from a man younger than 45 in good health.

The J gene is TRBJ2-7, the V gene TRBV11-2; D unresolved. V shed 2 bases and J shed 1 base, with 18 bases lying between them. There are 17 residues in the CDR3. CDR1 SGHAT and CDR2 FQNNGV come from the germline V gene. Written as DNA, the CDR3 is TGTGCCAGCAGCTTATTAACAACGGTTTTTAGATCCTACGAGCAGTACTTC. It yields the protein CASSLLTTVFRSYEQYF.

The chain uses TRBV12-3 or TRBV12-4 and TRBJ2-3, with D unresolved. V lost 6 bases and J lost 5, with 12 bases in between. The CDR3 contains 13 residues. This CDR3 is CASSAVSGDTQYF. The CDR3 coding sequence is TGTGCCAGCAGCGCAGTTTCTGGAGATACGCAGTATTTT.

The chain uses TRBV4-1 and TRBJ2-7; 9 bases agree with TRBD2. The CDR3 extends over 15 amino acids. Per germline, CDR1 MGHRA and CDR2 YSYEKL. Unmatched junction bases numbered 2, after V lost 1 base and J lost 1 base. CDR3 sequence: CASSQALAGSYEQYF. Here the CDR3 DNA reads TGCGCCAGCAGCCAAGCTCTAGCGGGGTCCTACGAGCAGTACTTC.

This clone was seen once. The chain joins TRBV10-3 to TRBJ2-7; TRBD1 matches 7 bases. The CDR3 runs 16 residues. The V and J ends lost 3 bases and 6 bases, in that order; junction bases with no gene match: 14. CDR1 and CDR2 from the germline V gene are ENHRY and SYGVKD. In nucleotides, the CDR3 is TGTGCCATCAGTGACCAGGGACAGTCGGTCGATCGCGAGCAGTACTTC. Its protein product is CAISDQGQSVDREQYF.

V usage is TRBV7-9 and J usage is TRBJ1-1; D uncertain. The germline V and J ends were trimmed by 5 bases and 1 base, with 11 bases remaining between them. The CDR3 covers 14 residues. CDR1 SEHNR and CDR2 FQNEAQ come from the germline V gene (reference sequence). The CDR3 sequence: CASSLKSRNTEAFF. The CDR3 region has the DNA TGTGCCAGCAGCCTCAAATCGAGGAACACTGAAGCTTTCTTT.

The genes are TRBV19 and TRBJ1-5; D unclear. Per germline, CDR1 LNHDA and CDR2 SQIVND (reference sequence). This CDR3 is 14 amino acids long. V was cut by 3 bases and J by 6 bases, with 12 bases left in between. The CDR3 is CASSISGGLQPQHF. Written as DNA, the CDR3 is TGTGCCAGTAGTATTTCGGGAGGTCTTCAGCCCCAGCATTTT.

A note on this clone: The sample has other DNA sequences that encode this CDR3 too. CDR3 sequence reads: CASSQTGLAGPGRQFF. Written as DNA, the CDR3 is TGTGCCAGCAGCCAAACGGGACTAGCGGGACCTGGTCGGCAGTTCTTC. The chain uses TRBV11-2 and TRBJ2-1, with 13 nucleotides matching TRBD2. V lost 5 bases, J lost 12 bases, and 13 bases stayed unmatched. The V gene's germline CDR1 is SGHAT and CDR2 FQNNGV. The CDR3 length is 16 residues.

This clone was observed once. The chain links TRBV6-5 to TRBJ2-1; no firm D call. The V end lost 6 bases, the J end lost 8 bases, and 11 bases lay between the germline ends. Germline lookup yields CDR1 MNHEY and CDR2 SVGAGI. This CDR3 comprises 12 residues. CDR3 coding DNA: TGTGCCAGCAGGGACGTGGGGTATGAGCAGTTCTTC. Its translation: CASRDVGYEQFF.

This chain connects TRBV3-1 (or the pseudogene TRBV3-2) to TRBJ1-1; D gene ambiguous. V dropped 0 bases and J dropped 5 bases, with 13 bases sitting between them. The CDR3 consists of 15 residues. CDR1 and CDR2 from the germline V gene are LGHDT and YNNKEL (reference sequence). The CDR3 nucleotides are TGTGCCAGCAGCCAAGACGGGGATTATGGGACTGAAGCTTTCTTT. It is translated as CASSQDGDYGTEAFF.

The chain employs TRBV30 and TRBJ2-7, with D unresolved. CDR3 length: 11 amino acids. Trimming shortened V by 1 base and J by 2 bases, and 3 bases separated the two germline ends. In germline, CDR1 is GTSNPN, CDR2 SVGIG (reference sequence). The CDR3 loop is CAWSDPYEQYF. In nucleotides, the CDR3 is TGTGCCTGGAGTGACCCCTACGAGCAGTACTTC.

This rearrangement joins TRBV4-2 to TRBJ2-1; no clear D gene. The CDR3 spans 16 residues. Trimming left V 4 bases short and J 7 bases short, with 20 bases between. CDR1 is LGHNA, CDR2 YNFKEQ, per germline. In DNA form, the CDR3 reads TGTGCCAGCAGCCTACAAGCCCTGATTGGACCGAATGAGCAGTTCTTC. Amino acids: CASSLQALIGPNEQFF.

In its sample, this clone was seen once. This sequence joins TRBV28 and TRBJ2-7, with 8 positions matching TRBD2. Germline loops: CDR1 MDHEN, CDR2 SYDVKM. The CDR3 spans 16 residues. J was trimmed by 2 bases and V by 5 bases; bases with no gene match: 11. CDR3 sequence (DNA): TGTGCCAGCAGTCCCGCCGGACTAGCCGCCCCCTACGAGCAGTACTTC. It translates to CASSPAGLAAPYEQYF.

This chain connects TRBV28 to TRBJ1-2; D remains unclear. The germline CDR1 and CDR2 sequences are MDHEN and SYDVKM. The ends were cut back, 5 bases at V and 6 bases at J, with 19 bases in the middle. The CDR3 is 15 residues long. CDR3 DNA sequence: TGTGCCAGCAGTCAACCCCCTCCAGGTATTCATGGCTACACCTTC. It codes for CASSQPPPGIHGYTF.

This clone was found once. The V gene is TRBV6-2 or TRBV6-3, the J gene TRBJ1-5, with 9 positions matching TRBD1. The trim removed 5 bases at V and 0 bases at J, leaving 11 bases unmatched. The CDR3 is 18 amino acids. Germline values: CDR1 MNHEY, CDR2 SVGEGT. CDR3 sequence: CASSPGQGIGYSNQPQHF. CDR3 sequence (DNA): TGTGCCAGCAGTCCGGGACAGGGAATTGGGTATAGCAATCAGCCCCAGCATTTT.

The sample holds one count of this clone. The J gene is TRBJ2-1, the V gene TRBV9; TRBD2 aligns across 10 bases. V dropped 1 base and J dropped 8; count of bases not matched to a gene: 9. This CDR3 has 16 residues. Germline CDR1 reads SGDLS; CDR2 reads YYNGEE. Written as DNA, the CDR3 is TGTGCCAGCAGCGTATCGGCTAGCGGGAGTCTCTATGAGCAGTTCTTC. Protein product: CASSVSASGSLYEQFF. Full variable domain (remainder filled in from reference TRBV9 and TRBJ2-1): DSGVTQTPKHLITATGQRVTLRCSPRSGDLSVYWYQQSLDQGLQFLIQYYNGEERAKGNILERFSAQQFPDLHSELNLSSLELGDSALYFCASSVSASGSLYEQFFGPGTRLTVL.

This clone appeared a single time. The rearrangement joins TRBV2 to TRBJ2-2, with TRBD2 matching over 12 bases. The CDR3 length is 15 residues. With 5 bases clipped from V and 3 bases from J, the junction kept 1 base outside the gene matches. In germline, CDR1 is SNHLY, CDR2 FYNNEI. The CDR3 sequence is CASSPSGGDTGELFF. DNA for the CDR3: TGTGCCAGCAGTCCTAGCGGGGGGGACACCGGGGAGCTGTTTTTT. Full variable domain (missing parts from reference TRBV2 and TRBJ2-2): EPEVTQTPSHQVTQMGQEVILRCVPISNHLYFYWYRQILGQKVEFLVSFYNNEISEKSEIFDDQFSVERPDGSNFTLKIRSTKLEDSAMYFCASSPSGGDTGELFFGEGSRLTVL.

The rearrangement uses TRBV4-2 and TRBJ2-1, with 10 bases lining up with TRBD2. The V segment lost 5 bases and the J segment 7 bases; nucleotides outside the gene matches: 2. CDR3 length equals 13 residues. In germline, CDR1 is LGHNA, CDR2 YNFKEQ. This chain's CDR3 is CASSGGLANEQFF. The CDR3 DNA sequence: TGTGCCAGCAGCGGGGGACTAGCGAATGAGCAGTTCTTC.

This clone has just a few counts. V usage is TRBV29-1 and J usage is TRBJ1-1; D might be TRBD1 (5 bases). The length of the CDR3 is 10 residues. CDR1 is SQVTM, CDR2 ANQGSEA, per germline. Trimming left V 8 bases short and J 6 bases short, with 10 bases between. The CDR3 DNA reads TGCAGCACCAGGGTTTCTGAAGCTTTCTTT. Residues: CSTRVSEAFF.

The rearrangement joins TRBV19 to TRBJ1-1, with a possible D match to TRBD1 (5 bases). V was cut by 2 bases and J by 11 bases, with 15 bases left in between. Germline CDR1 is LNHDA and CDR2 is SQIVND (reference sequence). There are 13 residues in the CDR3. The CDR3 region is CASSISGTFRAFF. The DNA for the CDR3 is TGTGCCAGTAGTATATCGGGGACCTTCAGGGCTTTCTTT.

This chain links TRBV9 with TRBJ1-1; no clear D gene. The CDR3 is 13 amino acids. Trimming left V 1 base short and J 6 bases short, with 10 bases between. The germline V gene has CDR1 SGDLS and CDR2 YYNGEE. The CDR3 here is CASSVSMEAEAFF. CDR3 sequence (DNA): TGTGCCAGCAGCGTATCGATGGAGGCTGAAGCTTTCTTT.

The rearrangement joins TRBV2 to TRBJ1-5, with D possibly being TRBD1 (6 bases). The V end was cut by 6 bases, the J end by 4 bases, with 16 bases between. The CDR3 runs 15 residues. Germline V gene data show CDR1 as SNHLY and CDR2 as FYNNEI. The CDR3 region has the DNA TGTGCCAGCAGCGGTACAGGGAGGGGTAATCAGCCCCAGCATTTT. Translating gives CASSGTGRGNQPQHF.

The chain combines TRBV9 with TRBJ1-1; no clear D. CDR3 length: 15 residues. Looked up from germline, CDR1 is SGDLS and CDR2 is YYNGEE. V lost 0 bases and J lost 2, with 11 bases in between. The CDR3 bases are TGTGCCAGCAGCGTAGGTCCAGCCATAAACACTGAAGCTTTCTTT. Translating gives CASSVGPAINTEAFF.

The gene calls are TRBV29-1 and TRBJ1-1; 7 positions agree with TRBD1. Germline V gene sequence: CDR1 SQVTM, CDR2 ANQGSEA. With 4 bases clipped from V and 7 bases from J, the junction kept 3 bases outside the gene matches. The CDR3 sequence is 11 residues long. The CDR3 DNA reads TGCAGCGTTGTAGGGGACAGTGAAGCTTTCTTT. This encodes CSVVGDSEAFF.

This clone was counted a single time. This rearrangement joins TRBV7-8 to TRBJ2-7, with TRBD2 matching over 10 bases. CDR1 is SGHVS, CDR2 FQNEAQ, per germline. With V trimmed by 5 bases and J by 2 bases, 6 bases remained unmatched. The CDR3 is made up of 15 amino acids. This CDR3 reads CASSSSGGKTYEQYF. The CDR3 bases are TGTGCCAGCAGCAGTAGCGGGGGGAAAACCTACGAGCAGTACTTC.

This sequence joins TRBV7-2 and TRBJ1-2; 8 nucleotides agree with TRBD1. V lost 1 base and J lost 3; bases outside the gene matches: 4. Germline CDR1 and CDR2: SGHTA and FQGNSA. The CDR3 is made up of 15 amino acids. The CDR3 region is CASSLVAGGDYGYTF. CDR3 DNA: TGTGCCAGCAGCTTAGTGGCAGGGGGCGACTATGGCTACACCTTC. The full variable domain, in which reference TRBV7-2 and TRBJ1-2 provide the parts outside the CDR3, is GAGVSQSPSNKVTEKGKDVELRCDPISGHTALYWYRQSLGQGLEFLIYFQGNSAPDKSGLPSDRFSAERTGGSVSTLTIQRTQQEDSAVYLCASSLVAGGDYGYTFGSGTRLTVV.

This chain links TRBV5-1 with TRBJ1-6, with D possibly TRBD1 on 6 matching bases. Per the germline V gene, CDR1 is SGHRS and CDR2 is YFSETQ. Between the trimmed V and J ends, which lost 0 bases and 7 bases, there was a span of 14 bases. The CDR3 extends over 16 amino acids. Written as DNA, the CDR3 is TGCGCCAGCAGCTTGGCCCCACAGGGTGCCAATTCACCCCTCCACTTT. Its protein is CASSLAPQGANSPLHF. Filled out from reference TRBV5-1 and TRBJ1-6, the complete variable domain reads KAGVTQTPRYLIKTRGQQVTLSCSPISGHRSVSWYQQTPGQGLQFLFEYFSETQRNKGNFPGRFSGRQFSNSRSEMNVSTLELGDSALYLCASSLAPQGANSPLHFGNGTRLTVT.

V and J are TRBV30 and TRBJ1-2; 7 nucleotides line up with TRBD1. In germline, CDR1 is GTSNPN, CDR2 SVGIG (reference sequence). Unmatched junction bases numbered 9, after V lost 3 bases and J lost 8 bases. The CDR3 sequence is 13 residues long. The CDR3 sequence: CAWSLERQGGYTF. In DNA form, the CDR3 reads TGTGCCTGGAGCCTCGAACGACAGGGCGGCTACACCTTC.

This rearrangement joins TRBV7-2 to TRBJ2-1, with 7 bases lining up with TRBD1. The ends lost 6 bases at V and 6 bases at J; junction bases unmatched: 11. CDR1 and CDR2 from the germline V gene are SGHTA and FQGNSA. The CDR3 has 15 residues. The CDR3 spells CASSPKGAGINEQFF. DNA of the CDR3: TGTGCCAGCAGTCCAAAGGGGGCAGGGATCAATGAGCAGTTCTTC.

The table lists this clone with a count of one. Written as DNA, the CDR3 is TGTGCCAGCGCCCCCCTGGGGCAGGCAAACACAGATACGCAGTATTTT. It encodes CASAPLGQANTDTQYF. The rearrangement uses TRBV19 and TRBJ2-3, with D maybe TRBD1 (5 bases). V was trimmed by 9 bases and J by 2 bases, leaving 21 bases between them. The CDR3 covers 16 residues. CDR1 LNHDA and CDR2 SQIVND come from the germline V gene (reference sequence).

This rearrangement joins TRBV11-2 to TRBJ1-1, with D possibly TRBD1 on 5 matching bases. The V gene lost 0 bases and the J gene lost 3 bases, with 11 bases spanning the gap. The CDR3 has 15 residues. Germline CDR1 and CDR2: SGHAT and FQNNGV. The CDR3 loop reads CASSLEVGGDTEAFF. The CDR3 region has the DNA TGTGCCAGCAGCTTAGAGGTGGGAGGGGACACTGAAGCTTTCTTT.

A single count supports this clone. V gene TRBV15 combines with J gene TRBJ1-6; D remains ambiguous. CDR1 and CDR2 (germline): LNHNV, YYDKDF (reference sequence). V was cut by 3 bases and J by 6 bases, with 3 bases left in between. The CDR3 is made up of 12 amino acids. The CDR3 reads CATSSANSPLHF. In DNA, the CDR3 is TGTGCCACCAGCAGCGCTAATTCACCCCTCCACTTT.